Detailed here is one T cell receptor beta chain. The sample is drawn from a study of control samples from healthy donors and cancer patients. Sequencing used immunoSEQ multiplex PCR; TCRdb keeps in-frame clones, though not all of them. The sample yields roughly 49,000 clones, 85% to 90% seen once. The V end lost 0 bases, the J end lost 0 bases, and 15 bases lay between the germline ends. Per the germline V gene, CDR1 is KGHSH and CDR2 is LQKENI. The CDR3 is made up of 18 amino acids. The sequence derives from a man aged 50-60 years with head and neck cancer. The chain joins TRBV18 to TRBJ2-4; D is perhaps TRBD1 or TRBD2 (6 bases each). Material: PBMCs. CDR3 sequence: CASSPPVGGGEAKNIQYF. The CDR3 nucleotides read TGTGCCAGCTCACCACCGGTGGGGGGCGGCGAAGCCAAAAACATTCAGTACTTC.